These 28 T cell receptor beta chains were all obtained from the same sample, sequenced in a study of response to subunit inactivated influenza vaccine (dated by TCRdb to between 2018 and 2020). Receptor amplification or capture employed RT-PCR. These reads were obtained on an Illumina HiSeq 2500. TCRdb trimmed the raw reads at Q25, called clones with MiXCR and kept productive beta chains. Merged by CDR3 protein, the rows form single entries marked with the most common genes and DNA. The sample includes 650,000 to 850,000 distinct CDR3 sequences, with over 11% observed a single time. The leading ten clones occupy around 6.5% of the sample. The specimen was PBMCs from blood, collected around 15 days before vaccination. Receptor source: a man aged 50-59 years who received an inactivated influenza vaccine. Donor details come from another sample of the same person, matched by shared clones.

This clonotype has just a few counts. The rearrangement uses TRBV4-2 and TRBJ2-1; 12 nucleotides align to TRBD2. V lost 4 bases, J lost 6 bases, and 4 bases stayed unmatched. From germline, CDR1 is LGHNA and CDR2 YNFKEQ. The length of the CDR3 is 15 residues. In DNA form, the CDR3 reads TGTGCCAGCAGCCTCAGACTAGCGGGGGCCAATGAGCAGTTCTTC. Amino acids: CASSLRLAGANEQFF.

This clonotype turned up a few times. The rearrangement uses TRBV4-1 and TRBJ1-1, with D possibly matching TRBD1 (5 bases). The CDR3 is 15 amino acids. Trimming removed 4 bases at V and 2 bases at J, with 14 bases between. Germline V gene data show CDR1 as MGHRA and CDR2 as YSYEKL. The CDR3 bases are TGCGCCAGCAGCCTAAGATCTGGGGGAAACACTGAAGCTTTCTTT. Its translation is CASSLRSGGNTEAFF.

The chain recombines TRBV4-1 with TRBJ2-1, with D unresolved. In germline, CDR1 is MGHRA, CDR2 YSYEKL. The V end lost 0 bases, the J end lost 6 bases, and 15 bases lay between the germline ends. This CDR3 comprises 16 residues. This CDR3 reads CASSQDPIPGANEQFF. CDR3 DNA sequence: TGCGCCAGCAGCCAAGATCCGATTCCAGGAGCCAATGAGCAGTTCTTC.

This clonotype turned up a few times. V usage is TRBV12-3 or TRBV12-4 and J usage is TRBJ1-1; D is undetermined. V was shortened by 8 bases and J by 8 bases, with 15 bases between the two germline ends. There are 12 residues in the CDR3. The CDR3 DNA reads TGTGCCAGCCGACTCAGCCTTGCGGAAGCTTTCTTT. It encodes CASRLSLAEAFF.

This clonotype has at least ten counts. This chain links TRBV7-9 with TRBJ1-5; TRBD1 is a possible D gene (6 bases). Trimming removed 4 bases at V and 1 base at J, with 11 bases between. This CDR3 has 15 amino acids. CDR1 SEHNR and CDR2 FQNEAQ come from the germline V gene (reference sequence). The CDR3 loop is CASSSPGTSNQPQHF. In DNA form, the CDR3 reads TGTGCCAGCAGCTCCCCCGGGACAAGCAATCAGCCCCAGCATTTT.

The CDR3: CASSATGTGSTDTQYF. DNA of the CDR3: TGTGCCAGCAGCGCGACCGGGACGGGGAGCACAGATACGCAGTATTTT. J is TRBJ2-3 and V is TRBV14; the D gene could be TRBD1 or TRBD2 (5 bases each). The germline gives CDR1 SGHDN, CDR2 FVKESK. Trimming took 5 bases from V and 0 from J, leaving 15 bases between them. The length of the CDR3 is 16 residues.

This clonotype was recorded a few times. V gene TRBV4-3 combines with J gene TRBJ2-5; TRBD2 agrees at 8 bases. With 1 base clipped from V and 2 bases from J, the junction kept 6 bases outside the gene matches. CDR1 is LGHNA and CDR2 is YSLEER in the germline V gene. This CDR3 comprises 16 residues. The CDR3: CASSQGYPGGQETQYF. The CDR3 coding sequence is TGCGCCAGCAGCCAAGGGTATCCGGGAGGGCAAGAGACCCAGTACTTC.

This clonotype was picked up a small number of times. The chain is built from TRBV7-2 and TRBJ2-7; 11 bases align to TRBD2. This CDR3 region has 16 residues. V lost 1 base and J lost 1; bases outside the gene matches: 3. CDR1 and CDR2 from the germline V gene are SGHTA and FQGNSA. This CDR3 is CASSLGTSGFSYEQYF. CDR3 nucleotide sequence: TGTGCCAGCAGCTTAGGGACTAGCGGGTTTTCCTACGAGCAGTACTTC.

This clonotype was detected only a few times. The CDR3 spells CASRPTGSAGELFF. CDR3 coding DNA: TGTGCCAGCAGGCCGACAGGGTCGGCCGGGGAGCTGTTTTTT. J is TRBJ2-2 and V is TRBV28; 7 nucleotides agree with TRBD1. Per the germline V gene, CDR1 is MDHEN and CDR2 is SYDVKM. The V and J ends lost 6 bases and 6 bases, in that order; junction bases with no gene match: 7. The CDR3 is 14 residues long.

The chain combines TRBV5-1 with TRBJ2-2; 7 nucleotides align to TRBD2. CDR3 length: 18 residues. V dropped 4 bases and J dropped 0; count of bases not matched to a gene: 12. Germline V gene sequence: CDR1 SGHRS, CDR2 YFSETQ. The CDR3 spells CASSTELAIKPNTGELFF. The CDR3 DNA is TGCGCCAGCAGCACCGAACTAGCGATTAAACCGAACACCGGGGAGCTGTTTTTT.

Only a few counts were recorded for this clonotype. The genes are TRBV5-5 and TRBJ2-3; 10 positions agree with TRBD1. The CDR3 sequence is 16 residues long. The V gene's germline CDR1 is SGHKS and CDR2 YYEKEE (reference sequence). The junction had 5 bases not matched to a gene; V was cut back by 1 base and J by 3 bases. CDR3: CASSLRDRGGTDTQYF. The CDR3, as DNA: TGTGCCAGCAGCTTGCGGGACAGGGGCGGGACAGATACGCAGTATTTT.

This clonotype occurred a few times. This sequence joins TRBV27 and TRBJ1-2; D gene unclear. The CDR3 has 14 residues. Germline values: CDR1 MNHEY, CDR2 SMNVEV (reference sequence). The V and J ends lost 2 bases and 2 bases respectively, with 9 bases between them. The CDR3 protein is CASSLNNRNYGYTF. The CDR3 DNA sequence: TGTGCCAGCAGTTTAAACAACAGAAACTATGGCTACACCTTC.

This clonotype was seen only a few times. This chain joins TRBV7-2 and TRBJ2-5; D is possibly TRBD2 (5 bases). V gave up 5 bases and J gave up 1 base, with 11 bases separating them. The CDR3 runs 14 residues. Germline-derived CDR1 and CDR2 are SGHTA and FQGNSA. The CDR3 spells CASSPTRVQETQYF. DNA for the CDR3: TGTGCCAGCAGCCCTACGAGGGTCCAAGAGACCCAGTACTTC.

The sample holds a few counts of this clonotype. The chain combines TRBV7-2 with TRBJ1-2; TRBD1 agrees at 9 bases. Per germline, CDR1 SGHTA and CDR2 FQGNSA. The CDR3 runs to 14 residues. The V gene end was trimmed by 5 bases and the J gene end by 3 bases; junction bases not matched to a gene: 4. The CDR3 DNA follows: TGTGCCAGCAGCGTACAGGGGGCGGACTATGGCTACACCTTC. Amino acid sequence: CASSVQGADYGYTF.

The chain joins TRBV6-2 or TRBV6-3 to TRBJ2-3; D perhaps matches TRBD2 (6 bases). V lost 10 bases, J lost 0 bases, and 17 bases lay in between. CDR3 length: 15 residues. Germline CDR1 MNHEY, CDR2 SVGEGT. In nucleotides, the CDR3 is TGTGCCACCACAAACCGGGGGAGCAGCACAGATACGCAGTATTTT. Protein: CATTNRGSSTDTQYF.

This clonotype turned up a few times. The CDR3 DNA reads TGTGCCTGGAGTGTCCAGCGTTGGAATGAGCAGTTCTTC. Residues: CAWSVQRWNEQFF. This chain links TRBV30 with TRBJ2-1; D is unclear. This CDR3 has 13 amino acids. CDR1 is GTSNPN, CDR2 SVGIG, per germline (reference sequence). V gave up 0 bases and J gave up 7 bases, with 10 bases separating them. Using reference TRBV30 and TRBJ2-1 for the parts outside the CDR3, the full variable domain is SQTIHQWPATLVQPVGSPLSLECTVEGTSNPNLYWYRQAAGRGLQLLFYSVGIGQISSEVPQNLSASRPQDRQFILSSKKLLLSDSGFYLCAWSVQRWNEQFFGPGTRLTVL.

The chain carries TRBV27 and TRBJ2-7; tentatively, D is TRBD2 (5 bases). The CDR3 length is 14 residues. Germline values: CDR1 MNHEY, CDR2 SMNVEV (reference sequence). Trimming took off 7 bases at V and 2 bases at J, with 15 bases between the two ends. In nucleotides, the CDR3 is TGTGCCAGCAAACTTGGAGGTGGCCCCTACGAGCAGTACTTC. This codes for CASKLGGGPYEQYF.

In this sample, this clonotype turned up a few times. The chain combines TRBV21-1 with TRBJ1-5; TRBD1 is taken as the D call from the table, unchecked against the DNA. TRBV21-1 is flagged as a pseudogene. The CDR3 consists of 16 residues. The CDR3 region has the DNA TGTGCCAGCAGCGAGAGACAGGACCATAGCAATCAGCCCCAGCATTTT. Protein sequence: CASSERQDHSNQPQHF.

This clonotype appeared a few times. V gene TRBV2 combines with J gene TRBJ2-3; 8 bases map to TRBD2. CDR1 and CDR2 (germline): SNHLY, FYNNEI. The J segment lost 3 bases and the V segment lost 3 bases, leaving 8 bases of the junction unmatched. The CDR3 sequence is 16 residues long. As DNA, the CDR3 is TGTGCCAGCAGTGATATAGTCGGGAGGGGAACAGATACGCAGTATTTT. This gives the protein CASSDIVGRGTDTQYF.

This clonotype has just a few counts. CDR3 DNA: TGTGCCAGCAGTTACTCGAGCCGGGGTTGGGAGACCCAGTACTTC. It encodes CASSYSSRGWETQYF. This rearrangement joins TRBV6-5 to TRBJ2-5, with a tentative D call TRBD2 (5 bases). Germline CDR1 and CDR2: MNHEY and SVGAGI. The CDR3 extends over 15 amino acids. Trimming shortened V by 0 bases and J by 5 bases, and 13 bases separated the two germline ends.

The chain combines TRBV5-1 with TRBJ2-5; possibly TRBD1 for D (5 bases). V lost 2 bases and J 2 bases, leaving 13 bases between the germline ends. Germline V CDR1 and CDR2: SGHRS, YFSETQ. CDR3 length: 15 residues. As DNA, the CDR3 is TGCGCCAGCAGCTTAACAATAGGGGCTCAAGAGACCCAGTACTTC. Protein product: CASSLTIGAQETQYF.

This clonotype was counted a few times. V usage is TRBV12-3 or TRBV12-4 and J usage is TRBJ2-2; D is possibly TRBD1 (6 bases). The V gene lost 3 bases and the J gene lost 7 bases, with 12 bases spanning the gap. The CDR3 sequence is 14 residues long. CDR3 DNA: TGTGCCAGCAGTTTGGGGGCTAGGAACGGGGAGCTGTTTTTT. This translates into CASSLGARNGELFF.

This clonotype was detected ten times or more. The chain couples TRBV7-9 to TRBJ2-1; the D call may be TRBD1 or TRBD2 (5 bases each). Germline CDR1 reads SEHNR; CDR2 reads FQNEAQ (reference sequence). V was shortened by 1 base and J by 9 bases, with 10 bases between the two germline ends. The CDR3 covers 13 residues. This chain's CDR3 is CASSLVRGREQFF. The CDR3, as DNA: TGTGCCAGCAGCTTAGTAAGGGGACGTGAGCAGTTCTTC. The complete variable domain, with remaining parts taken from reference TRBV7-9 and TRBJ2-1, reads DTGVSQNPRHKITKRGQNVTFRCDPISEHNRLYWYRQTLGQGPEFLTYFQNEAQLEKSRLLSDRFSAERPKGSFSTLEIQRTEQGDSAMYLCASSLVRGREQFFGPGTRLTVL.

In DNA, the CDR3 is TGTGCCAGCACCGGGACTCCGAGCTCTGGGGCCAACGTCCTGACTTTC. Its protein is CASTGTPSSGANVLTF. The chain recombines TRBV11-2 with TRBJ2-6; TRBD2 is a possible D gene (6 bases). This CDR3 region has 16 residues. Germline lookup yields CDR1 SGHAT and CDR2 FQNNGV. V was clipped by 7 bases and J by 0 bases, with 13 bases between them.

This clonotype appeared a few times. The V and J genes are TRBV7-3 and TRBJ2-1; 13 bases fit TRBD2. The CDR3 loop spans 15 amino acids. Germline CDR1 reads SGHTA; CDR2 reads FQGTGA. J was trimmed by 10 bases and V by 5 bases; bases with no gene match: 8. The CDR3 DNA follows: TGTGCCAGCAGCAAGGGACTAGCGGGACCCCAGGAGCAGTTCTTC. This gives the protein CASSKGLAGPQEQFF.

The CDR3 loop is CASSHGLTSGGTDTQYF. The CDR3 bases are TGCGCCAGCAGCCACGGTCTGACTAGCGGGGGTACAGATACGCAGTATTTT. The gene calls are TRBV5-1 and TRBJ2-3, with 12 nucleotides matching TRBD2. The CDR3 length is 17 residues. Germline V gives CDR1 SGHRS, CDR2 YFSETQ. With V trimmed by 4 bases and J by 3 bases, 9 bases remained unmatched.

This clonotype has ten or more counts. The V call is TRBV7-9, the J call TRBJ2-1; unclear D gene. The CDR3 covers 12 residues. Looked up from germline, CDR1 is SEHNR and CDR2 is FQNEAQ (reference sequence). Deletions cut 0 bases from V and 7 bases from J, with 4 bases between. The CDR3 DNA follows: TGTGCCAGCAGCTTAGCTTGGAATGAGCAGTTCTTC. This gives the protein CASSLAWNEQFF. Drawing the rest from reference TRBV7-9 and TRBJ2-1, the complete variable domain is DTGVSQNPRHKITKRGQNVTFRCDPISEHNRLYWYRQTLGQGPEFLTYFQNEAQLEKSRLLSDRFSAERPKGSFSTLEIQRTEQGDSAMYLCASSLAWNEQFFGPGTRLTVL.

The table lists this clonotype with a few counts. The chain links TRBV7-2 to TRBJ2-2; D gene uncertain. The CDR3 contains 14 residues. V shed 5 bases and J shed 6 bases, with 13 bases lying between them. Looked up from germline, CDR1 is SGHTA and CDR2 is FQGNSA. As DNA, the CDR3 is TGTGCCAGCAGCCCAAACCTAAGCCCCGGGGAGCTGTTTTTT. It yields the protein CASSPNLSPGELFF.